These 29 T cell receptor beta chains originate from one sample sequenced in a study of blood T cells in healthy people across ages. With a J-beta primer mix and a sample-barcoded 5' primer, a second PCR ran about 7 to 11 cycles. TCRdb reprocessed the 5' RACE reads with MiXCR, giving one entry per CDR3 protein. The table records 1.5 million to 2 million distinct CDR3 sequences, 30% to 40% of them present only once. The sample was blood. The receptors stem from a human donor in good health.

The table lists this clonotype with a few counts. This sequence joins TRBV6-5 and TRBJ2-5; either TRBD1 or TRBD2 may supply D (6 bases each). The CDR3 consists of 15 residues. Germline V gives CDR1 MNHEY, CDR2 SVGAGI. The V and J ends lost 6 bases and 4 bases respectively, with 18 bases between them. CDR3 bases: TGTGCCAGCAGGTCTAGTCGCGAGGGGGGAGAGACCCAGTACTTC. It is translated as CASRSSREGGETQYF.

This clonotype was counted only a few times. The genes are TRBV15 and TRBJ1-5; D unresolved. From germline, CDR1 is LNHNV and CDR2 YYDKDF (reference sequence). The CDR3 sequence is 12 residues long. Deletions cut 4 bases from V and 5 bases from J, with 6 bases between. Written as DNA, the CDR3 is TGTGCCACCAGCAATCCCCATCAGCCCCAGCATTTT. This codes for CATSNPHQPQHF.

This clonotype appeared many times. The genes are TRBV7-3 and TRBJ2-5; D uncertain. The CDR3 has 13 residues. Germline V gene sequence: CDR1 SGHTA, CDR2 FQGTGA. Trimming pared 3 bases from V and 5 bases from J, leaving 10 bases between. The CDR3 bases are TGTGCCAGCAGCTTTGGGCCCAGGGAGACCCAGTACTTC. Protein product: CASSFGPRETQYF.

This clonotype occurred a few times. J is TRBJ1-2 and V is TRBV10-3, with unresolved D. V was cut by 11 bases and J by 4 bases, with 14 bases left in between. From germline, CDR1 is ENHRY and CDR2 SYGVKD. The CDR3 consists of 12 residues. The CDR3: CAVDLSGYGYTF. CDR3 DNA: TGTGCCGTGGACCTAAGTGGCTATGGCTACACCTTC.

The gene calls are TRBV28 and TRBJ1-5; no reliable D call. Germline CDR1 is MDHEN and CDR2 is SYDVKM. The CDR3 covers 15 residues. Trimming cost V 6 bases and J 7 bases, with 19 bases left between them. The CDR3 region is CASSPPAGIGQPQHF. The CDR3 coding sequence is TGTGCCAGCAGCCCGCCGGCGGGGATTGGGCAGCCCCAGCATTTT.

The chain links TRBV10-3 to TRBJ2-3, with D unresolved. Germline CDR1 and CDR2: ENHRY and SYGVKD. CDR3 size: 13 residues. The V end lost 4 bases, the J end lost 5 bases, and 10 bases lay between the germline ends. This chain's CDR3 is CAISGLVGDTQYF. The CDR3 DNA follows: TGTGCCATCAGTGGTCTAGTTGGAGATACGCAGTATTTT.

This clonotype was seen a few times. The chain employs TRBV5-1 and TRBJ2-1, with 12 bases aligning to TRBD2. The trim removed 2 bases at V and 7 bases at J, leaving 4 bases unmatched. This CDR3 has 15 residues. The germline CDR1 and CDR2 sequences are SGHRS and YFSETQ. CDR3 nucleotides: TGCGCCAGCAGCTTTCTAGCGGGGGGGGAGAATGAGCAGTTCTTC. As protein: CASSFLAGGENEQFF.

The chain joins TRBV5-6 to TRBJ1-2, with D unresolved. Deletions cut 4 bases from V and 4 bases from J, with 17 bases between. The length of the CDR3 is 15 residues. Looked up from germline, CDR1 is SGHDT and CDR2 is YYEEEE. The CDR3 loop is CASSLYDIRSYGYTF. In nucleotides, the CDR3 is TGTGCCAGCAGCCTTTATGACATTCGAAGCTATGGCTACACCTTC.

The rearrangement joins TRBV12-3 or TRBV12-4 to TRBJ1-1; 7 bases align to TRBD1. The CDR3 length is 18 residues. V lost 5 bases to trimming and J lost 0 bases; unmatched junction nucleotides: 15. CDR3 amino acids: CASSETGSDFWLNTEAFF. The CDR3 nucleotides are TGTGCCAGCAGTGAGACAGGGTCGGATTTTTGGTTGAACACTGAAGCTTTCTTT.

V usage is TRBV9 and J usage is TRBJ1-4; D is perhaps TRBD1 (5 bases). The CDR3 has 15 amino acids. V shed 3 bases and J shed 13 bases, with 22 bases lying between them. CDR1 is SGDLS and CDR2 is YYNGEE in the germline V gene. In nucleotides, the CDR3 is TGTGCCAGCAGCGGGAGGGCAGGGTCCGACGTCGGACTGTTTTTT. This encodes CASSGRAGSDVGLFF.

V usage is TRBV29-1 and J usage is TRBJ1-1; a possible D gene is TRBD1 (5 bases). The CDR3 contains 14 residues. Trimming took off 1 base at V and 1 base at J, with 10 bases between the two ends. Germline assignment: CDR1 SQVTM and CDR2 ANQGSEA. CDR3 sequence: CSVEVGGTNTEAFF. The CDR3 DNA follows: TGCAGCGTTGAAGTTGGAGGGACGAACACTGAAGCTTTCTTT.

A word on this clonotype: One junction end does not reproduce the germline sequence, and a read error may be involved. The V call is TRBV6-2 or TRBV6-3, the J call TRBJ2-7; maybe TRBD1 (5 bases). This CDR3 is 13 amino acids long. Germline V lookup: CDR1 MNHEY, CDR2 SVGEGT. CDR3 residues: CAGSFGHPYEQYF. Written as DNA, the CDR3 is TGTGCCGGCAGTTTCGGACACCCTTACGAGCAGTACTTC.

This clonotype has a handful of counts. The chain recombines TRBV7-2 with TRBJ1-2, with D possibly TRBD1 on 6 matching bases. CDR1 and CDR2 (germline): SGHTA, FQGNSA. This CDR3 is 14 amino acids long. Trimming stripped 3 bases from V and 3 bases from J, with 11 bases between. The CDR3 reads CASSLVRGDYGYTF. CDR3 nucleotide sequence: TGTGCCAGCAGCTTGGTCAGGGGTGACTATGGCTACACCTTC. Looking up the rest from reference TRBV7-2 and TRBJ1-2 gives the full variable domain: GAGVSQSPSNKVTEKGKDVELRCDPISGHTALYWYRQSLGQGLEFLIYFQGNSAPDKSGLPSDRFSAERTGGSVSTLTIQRTQQEDSAVYLCASSLVRGDYGYTFGSGTRLTVV.

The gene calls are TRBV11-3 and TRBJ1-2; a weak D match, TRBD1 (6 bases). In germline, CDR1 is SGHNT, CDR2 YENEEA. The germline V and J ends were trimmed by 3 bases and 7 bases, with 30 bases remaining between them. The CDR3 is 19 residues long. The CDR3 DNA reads TGTGCCAGCAGCTTGCCCCGGGAACGTGCTCAGGGGATTGGATGTGGCTACACCTTC. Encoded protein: CASSLPRERAQGIGCGYTF.

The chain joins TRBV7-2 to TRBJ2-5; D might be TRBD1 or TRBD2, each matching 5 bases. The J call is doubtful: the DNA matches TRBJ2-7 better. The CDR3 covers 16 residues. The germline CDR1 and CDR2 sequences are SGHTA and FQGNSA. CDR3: CASSKAAWDASYEQYF. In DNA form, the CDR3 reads TGTGCCAGCAGTAAGGCGGCGTGGGACGCCTCCTACGAGCAGTACTTC.

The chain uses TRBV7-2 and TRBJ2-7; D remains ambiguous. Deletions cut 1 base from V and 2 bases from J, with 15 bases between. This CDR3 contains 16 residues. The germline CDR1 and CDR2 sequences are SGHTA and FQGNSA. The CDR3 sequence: CASSLVSLGGTYEQYF. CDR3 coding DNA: TGTGCCAGCAGCTTAGTTTCCCTCGGTGGGACCTACGAGCAGTACTTC.

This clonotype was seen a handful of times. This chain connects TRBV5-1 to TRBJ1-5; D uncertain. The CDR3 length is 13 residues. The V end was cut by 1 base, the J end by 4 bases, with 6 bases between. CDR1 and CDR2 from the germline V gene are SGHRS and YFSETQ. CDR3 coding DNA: TGCGCCAGCAGCTTGTGGCCGAATCAGCCCCAGCATTTT. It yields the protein CASSLWPNQPQHF. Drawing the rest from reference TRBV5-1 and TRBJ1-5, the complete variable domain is KAGVTQTPRYLIKTRGQQVTLSCSPISGHRSVSWYQQTPGQGLQFLFEYFSETQRNKGNFPGRFSGRQFSNSRSEMNVSTLELGDSALYLCASSLWPNQPQHFGDGTRLSIL.

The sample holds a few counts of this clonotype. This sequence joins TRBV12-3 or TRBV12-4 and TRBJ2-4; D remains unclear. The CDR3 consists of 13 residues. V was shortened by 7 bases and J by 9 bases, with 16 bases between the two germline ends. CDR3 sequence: CASTETGLGIQYF. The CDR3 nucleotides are TGTGCCAGCACCGAAACTGGGTTGGGCATTCAGTACTTC.

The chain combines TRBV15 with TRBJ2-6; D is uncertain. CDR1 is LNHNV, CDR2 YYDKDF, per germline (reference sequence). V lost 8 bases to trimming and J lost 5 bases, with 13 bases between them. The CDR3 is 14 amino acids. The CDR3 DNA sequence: TGTGCCACCTTAGCAAGACTCTGGGCCAACGTCCTGACTTTC. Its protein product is CATLARLWANVLTF. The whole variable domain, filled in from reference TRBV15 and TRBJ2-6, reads DAMVIQNPRYQVTQFGKPVTLSCSQTLNHNVMYWYQQKSSQAPKLLFHYYDKDFNNEADTPDNFQSRRPNTSFCFLDIRSPGLGDTAMYLCATLARLWANVLTFGAGSRLTVL.

The CDR3 is CSAYQQGHQNYGYTF. The CDR3 DNA follows: TGCAGTGCTTACCAACAGGGCCACCAAAACTATGGCTACACCTTC. The rearrangement uses TRBV20-1 and TRBJ1-2, with D possibly matching TRBD1 (6 bases). Germline V CDR1 and CDR2: DFQATT, SNEGSKA (reference sequence). There are 15 residues in the CDR3. V dropped 5 bases and J dropped 2 bases, with 18 bases sitting between them.

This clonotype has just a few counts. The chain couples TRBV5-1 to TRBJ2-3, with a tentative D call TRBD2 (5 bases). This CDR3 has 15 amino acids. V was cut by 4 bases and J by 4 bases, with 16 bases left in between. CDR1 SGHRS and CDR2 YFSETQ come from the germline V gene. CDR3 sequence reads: CASSQVGSGPDTQYF. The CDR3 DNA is TGCGCCAGCAGCCAAGTGGGGAGCGGTCCAGATACGCAGTATTTT.

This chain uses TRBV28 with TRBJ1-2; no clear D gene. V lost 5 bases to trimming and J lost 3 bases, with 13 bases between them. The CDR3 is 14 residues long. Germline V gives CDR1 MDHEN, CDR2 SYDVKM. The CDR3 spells CASSLEDAYYGYTF. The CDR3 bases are TGTGCCAGCAGTCTAGAGGACGCATACTATGGCTACACCTTC.

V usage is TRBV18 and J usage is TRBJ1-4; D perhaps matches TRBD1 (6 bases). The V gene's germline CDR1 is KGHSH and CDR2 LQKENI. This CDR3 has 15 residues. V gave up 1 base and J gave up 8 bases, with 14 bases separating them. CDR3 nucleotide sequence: TGTGCCAGCTCACCACAAGCAGGGGTGGAAGAAAAACTGTTTTTT. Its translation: CASSPQAGVEEKLFF.

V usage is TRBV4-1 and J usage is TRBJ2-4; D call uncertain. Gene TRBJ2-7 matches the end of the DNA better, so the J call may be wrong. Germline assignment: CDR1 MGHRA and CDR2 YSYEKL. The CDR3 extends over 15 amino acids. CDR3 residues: CASSQEAALPYEQYF. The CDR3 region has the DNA TGCGCCAGCAGCCAAGAGGCAGCTCTTCCCTACGAGCAGTACTTC.

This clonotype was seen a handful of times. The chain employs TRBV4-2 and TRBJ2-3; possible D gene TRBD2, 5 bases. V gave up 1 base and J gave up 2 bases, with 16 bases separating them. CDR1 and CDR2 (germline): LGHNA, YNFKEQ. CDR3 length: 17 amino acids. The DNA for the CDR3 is TGTGCCAGCAGCCAAGTGAGAGGGCCCGAAGACACAGATACGCAGTATTTT. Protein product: CASSQVRGPEDTDTQYF.

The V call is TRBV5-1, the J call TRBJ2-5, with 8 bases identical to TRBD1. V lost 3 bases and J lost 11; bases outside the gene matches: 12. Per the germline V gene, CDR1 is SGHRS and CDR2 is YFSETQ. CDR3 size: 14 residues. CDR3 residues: CASSCMDRDGVQYF. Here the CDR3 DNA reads TGCGCCAGCAGCTGCATGGACAGGGATGGAGTGCAGTACTTC.

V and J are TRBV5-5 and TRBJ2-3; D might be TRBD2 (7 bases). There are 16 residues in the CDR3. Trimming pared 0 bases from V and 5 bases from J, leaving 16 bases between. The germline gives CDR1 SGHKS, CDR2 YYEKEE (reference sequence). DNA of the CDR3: TGTGCCAGCAGCTTGGACGCCGGGGGGCAGGGAGATACGCAGTATTTT. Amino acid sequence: CASSLDAGGQGDTQYF.

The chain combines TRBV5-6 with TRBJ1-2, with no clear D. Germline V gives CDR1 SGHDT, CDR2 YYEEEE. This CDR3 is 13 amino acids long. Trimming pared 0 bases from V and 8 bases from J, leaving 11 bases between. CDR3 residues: CASSLARERGYTF. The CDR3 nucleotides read TGTGCCAGCAGCTTGGCCCGGGAGCGGGGCTACACCTTC. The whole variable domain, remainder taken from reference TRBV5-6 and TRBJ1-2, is DAGVTQSPTHLIKTRGQQVTLRCSPKSGHDTVSWYQQALGQGPQFIFQYYEEEERQRGNFPDRFSGHQFPNYSSELNVNALLLGDSALYLCASSLARERGYTFGSGTRLTVV.

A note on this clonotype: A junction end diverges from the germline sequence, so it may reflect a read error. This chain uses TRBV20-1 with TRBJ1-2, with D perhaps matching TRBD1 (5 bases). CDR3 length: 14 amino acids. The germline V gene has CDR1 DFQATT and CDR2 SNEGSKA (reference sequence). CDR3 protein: CSARDRVGESGCTF. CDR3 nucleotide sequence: TGCAGTGCTAGAGATCGAGTGGGGGAAAGTGGCTGCACCTTC.